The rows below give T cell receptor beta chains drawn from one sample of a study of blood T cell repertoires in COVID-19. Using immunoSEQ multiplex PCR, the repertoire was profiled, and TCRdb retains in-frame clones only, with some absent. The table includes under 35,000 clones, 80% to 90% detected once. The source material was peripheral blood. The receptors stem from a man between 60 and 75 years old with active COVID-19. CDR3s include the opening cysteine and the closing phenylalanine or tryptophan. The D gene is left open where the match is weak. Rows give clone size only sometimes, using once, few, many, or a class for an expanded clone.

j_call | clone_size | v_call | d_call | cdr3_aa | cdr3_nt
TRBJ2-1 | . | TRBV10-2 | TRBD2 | CASKGTSGRTYNEQFF | TGCGCCAGCAAAGGGACTAGCGGGAGGACCTACAATGAGCAGTTCTTC
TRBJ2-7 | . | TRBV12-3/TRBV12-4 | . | CASSTGHSYEQYF | TGTGCCAGCAGTACGGGACACTCCTACGAGCAGTACTTC
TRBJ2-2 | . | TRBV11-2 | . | CASSLANKNTGELFF | TGTGCCAGCAGCTTAGCGAACAAGAACACCGGGGAGCTGTTTTTT
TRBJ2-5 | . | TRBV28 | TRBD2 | CASSPPPGLVKTQYF | TGTGCCAGCAGCCCCCCCCCGGGACTAGTAAAGACCCAGTACTTC
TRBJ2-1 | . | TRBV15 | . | CATQERRGNEQFF | TGTGCCACCCAGGAGCGGAGGGGTAATGAGCAGTTCTTC
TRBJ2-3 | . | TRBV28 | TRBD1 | CASRGTGLVYTFTDTQYF | TGTGCCAGCAGAGGGACAGGACTCGTTTACACGTTCACAGATACGCAGTATTTT
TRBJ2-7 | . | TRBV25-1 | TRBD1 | CASSEWDREDEQYF | TGTGCCAGCAGTGAATGGGACAGGGAAGACGAGCAGTACTTC
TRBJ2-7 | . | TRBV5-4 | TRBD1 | CASSLRWTGPRDEQYF | TGTGCCAGCAGCCTACGATGGACAGGGCCCAGGGACGAGCAGTACTTC
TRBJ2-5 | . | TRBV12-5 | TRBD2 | CASEKSLAGEGETQYF | TGTGCTAGTGAAAAATCCCTAGCGGGAGAGGGAGAGACCCAGTACTTC
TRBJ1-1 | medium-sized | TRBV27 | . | CASIGSEAFF | TGTGCCAGCATTGGCAGTGAAGCTTTCTTT
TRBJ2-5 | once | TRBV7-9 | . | CASSPVPGRSQETQYF | TGTGCCAGCAGCCCCGTTCCAGGGAGGTCCCAAGAGACCCAGTACTTC
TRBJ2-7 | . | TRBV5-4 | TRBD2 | CASSTTNSGSSFLEQYF | TGTGCCAGCAGCACCACGAATAGCGGGAGTTCATTTCTCGAGCAGTACTTC
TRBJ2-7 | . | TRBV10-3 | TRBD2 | CAISTTSGYEQYF | TGTGCCATCAGTACGACTAGCGGCTACGAGCAGTACTTC
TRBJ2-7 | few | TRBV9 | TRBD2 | CASSPSLRGWTSGRASEQYF | TGTGCCAGCAGCCCGTCGTTGAGAGGGTGGACTAGCGGGAGGGCGTCCGAGCAGTACTTC
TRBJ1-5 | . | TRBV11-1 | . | CASSLDSTQPQHF | TGTGCCAGCAGCCTAGACAGCACTCAGCCCCAGCATTTT
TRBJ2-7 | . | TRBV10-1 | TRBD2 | CASSMGSGSAYEQYF | TGCGCCAGCAGTATGGGTAGCGGGAGCGCCTACGAGCAGTACTTC
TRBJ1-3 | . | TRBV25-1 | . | CASSEFRASGNTIYF | TGTGCCAGCAGTGAATTCAGGGCCTCTGGAAACACCATATATTTT
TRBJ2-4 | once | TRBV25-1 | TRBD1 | CASSESGQGGNIQYF | TGTGCCAGCAGTGAATCGGGACAGGGGGGAAACATTCAGTACTTC